This entry concerns a single T cell receptor (beta chain). The germline gives CDR1 LGHDT, CDR2 YNNKEL (reference sequence). V was pared by 3 bases and J by 7 bases, with 5 bases of the junction left unmatched. The CDR3 runs 16 residues. CDR3 regions were amplified by Arm-PCR using iRepertoire HTBI primers to build TCR beta libraries. MiXCR, applied by TCRdb to the multiplex PCR reads, yields one record per CDR3 protein. The sample has 400,000 to 450,000 distinct CDR3 sequences, about a quarter seen once. The data stem from a study of regulatory T cells in long-lasting Graves disease. Time point of the sample: persistent/refractory GD, antithyroid drugs over 5 years with positive TRAb. After RNA was extracted from PBMCs, the TCR library was made from it.

The specimen was peripheral blood mononuclear cells (PBMCs), collected when the disease was refractory, from a patient treated with antithyroid drugs. The TCR originated in a female donor with Graves disease. V gene TRBV3-1 combines with J gene TRBJ2-4; 14 positions match TRBD2. For the CDR3, the DNA is TGTGCCAGCAGCCAGCAACGACTAGCGGGAGGGAACATTCAGTACTTC. It codes for CASSQQRLAGGNIQYF.